These 27 T cell receptor beta chains share one sample of origin, sequenced in a study of shared clonotypes between healthy human individuals. TCRdb's copy holds only in-frame clones and misses some; the assay was immunoSEQ multiplex PCR. The sample consists of about 2.3 million clones, roughly 93% of them appearing once. Sequenced material: naive CD4+ T cells from PBMCs. Subset given: CD45RA+ positively selected. These receptors were collected from a man younger than 35 in good health. Some clones in this sample may be carry-over from other donors' samples.

J is TRBJ2-7 and V is TRBV7-9; D could derive from TRBD1 or TRBD2 (7 bases each). The CDR3 extends over 15 amino acids. Trimming shortened V by 5 bases and J by 5 bases, and 19 bases separated the two germline ends. Germline V gene lookup returns CDR1 SEHNR and CDR2 FQNEAQ (reference sequence). The DNA for the CDR3 is TGTGCCAGCAGCCTCTCCGGGACAGCGGGGAACGAGCAGTACTTC. This encodes CASSLSGTAGNEQYF.

The chain has TRBV19 and TRBJ1-5; 7 bases fit TRBD1. J gave up 4 bases and V 6 bases, and 6 bases lay outside the gene matches. This CDR3 comprises 14 residues. CDR1 and CDR2 (germline): LNHDA, SQIVND (reference sequence). CDR3 sequence reads: CASRGDRNNQPQHF. CDR3 bases: TGTGCCAGTAGGGGGGACAGAAATAATCAGCCCCAGCATTTT. Together with reference TRBV19 and TRBJ1-5, the CDR3 gives the full variable domain: DGGITQSPKYLFRKEGQNVTLSCEQNLNHDAMYWYRQDPGQGLRLIYYSQIVNDFQKGDIAEGYSVSREKKESFPLTVTSAQKNPTAFYLCASRGDRNNQPQHFGDGTRLSIL.

The genes are TRBV7-2 and TRBJ1-3; D possibly corresponds to TRBD1 (6 bases). V lost 5 bases and J 5 bases, leaving 16 bases between the germline ends. Looked up from germline, CDR1 is SGHTA and CDR2 is FQGNSA. CDR3 size: 15 residues. The CDR3 DNA reads TGTGCCAGCAGCCCAGCACAGGGTGGGCGAAACACCATATATTTT. Translation: CASSPAQGGRNTIYF.

The rearrangement links TRBV7-9 to TRBJ2-3; TRBD1 agrees at 8 bases. Losses at the gene ends were 5 bases for V and 3 bases for J; bases not matched to a gene: 4. Germline assignment: CDR1 SEHNR and CDR2 FQNEAQ (reference sequence). The CDR3 length is 14 residues. In nucleotides, the CDR3 is TGTGCCAGCAGCGGACAGGGTGGAACAGATACGCAGTATTTT. Its translation is CASSGQGGTDTQYF.

The rearrangement links TRBV28 to TRBJ2-2; no clear D gene. V shed 5 bases and J shed 4 bases, with 8 bases lying between them. The CDR3 is 13 amino acids. Per the germline V gene, CDR1 is MDHEN and CDR2 is SYDVKM. The CDR3 DNA is TGTGCCAGCAGTGCCTCGGGCACCGGGGAGCTGTTTTTT. Residues: CASSASGTGELFF.

The J gene is TRBJ2-7, the V gene TRBV5-4, with a tentative D call TRBD2 (6 bases). Germline CDR1 SGHNT, CDR2 YYREEE (reference sequence). The V gene lost 4 bases and the J gene lost 2 bases, with 16 bases spanning the gap. The CDR3 contains 15 residues. The CDR3 here is CASSRGNSGPYEQYF. CDR3 sequence (DNA): TGTGCCAGCAGCCGGGGAAATAGCGGACCCTACGAGCAGTACTTC.

This rearrangement joins TRBV30 to TRBJ2-1; maybe TRBD2 (5 bases). Looked up from germline, CDR1 is GTSNPN and CDR2 is SVGIG (reference sequence). The germline V and J ends were trimmed by 1 base and 8 bases, with 18 bases remaining between them. This CDR3 has 15 amino acids. CDR3 amino acids: CAWSALLVSLDEQFF. CDR3 DNA sequence: TGTGCCTGGAGTGCCCTACTAGTTTCTCTGGATGAGCAGTTCTTC.

This clone was seen more than once but under ten times. The sample has other DNA sequences that encode this CDR3 too. V usage is TRBV28 and J usage is TRBJ1-5, with D unresolved. This CDR3 comprises 12 residues. Trimming left V 3 bases short and J 7 bases short, with 7 bases between. Germline CDR1 reads MDHEN; CDR2 reads SYDVKM. CDR3 in amino acids: CASSLVRQPQHF. The CDR3 DNA sequence: TGTGCCAGCAGTTTGGTTCGGCAGCCCCAGCATTTT.

This clone appeared a single time. This chain joins TRBV5-5 and TRBJ1-1; D call uncertain. V lost 6 bases to trimming and J lost 4 bases, with 22 bases between them. This CDR3 spans 16 amino acids. Germline V gene data show CDR1 as SGHKS and CDR2 as YYEKEE (reference sequence). CDR3 in amino acids: CASTRQTSGIPTEAFF. For the CDR3, the DNA is TGTGCCAGCACCCGACAAACTTCAGGAATTCCCACTGAAGCTTTCTTT.

The V call is TRBV2, the J call TRBJ2-4; D perhaps matches TRBD2 (6 bases). This CDR3 contains 11 residues. Trimming cost V 5 bases and J 13 bases, with 12 bases left between them. Germline CDR1 and CDR2: SNHLY and FYNNEI. The CDR3 loop is CASSTAGLQYF. The DNA for the CDR3 is TGTGCCAGCAGTACGGCGGGGCTACAGTACTTC. Full variable domain (remainder filled in from reference TRBV2 and TRBJ2-4): EPEVTQTPSHQVTQMGQEVILRCVPISNHLYFYWYRQILGQKVEFLVSFYNNEISEKSEIFDDQFSVERPDGSNFTLKIRSTKLEDSAMYFCASSTAGLQYFGAGTRLSVL.

As concerns this clone: Relative to the germline gene, one junction end is altered; a read error may explain this. J is TRBJ2-1 and V is TRBV9; D not certain. This CDR3 spans 16 amino acids. Germline V gene data show CDR1 as SGDLS and CDR2 as YYNGEE. The CDR3 nucleotides are TGTGCCAGCAGCGTAGCGACGCCCTATCAGTACAGTGAGCAGTTCTTC. It yields the protein CASSVATPYQYSEQFF.

This chain connects TRBV6-4 to TRBJ2-3; 7 bases map to TRBD2. The length of the CDR3 is 16 residues. V dropped 8 bases and J dropped 4; count of bases not matched to a gene: 15. Germline values: CDR1 MRHNA, CDR2 SNTAGT. Written as DNA, the CDR3 is TGTGCCAGCTCTCCCCTAGGCGGGAGTCACTCAGATACGCAGTATTTT. Protein product: CASSPLGGSHSDTQYF.

A remark on this clone: The sample has other DNA sequences that encode this CDR3 too. The rearrangement uses TRBV9 and TRBJ2-3; D not resolved. CDR1 and CDR2 (germline): SGDLS, YYNGEE. This CDR3 has 14 residues. V dropped 2 bases and J dropped 0 bases, with 7 bases sitting between them. CDR3 residues: CASSVAGSTDTQYF. In DNA form, the CDR3 reads TGTGCCAGCAGCGTGGCTGGGAGCACAGATACGCAGTATTTT.

The chain uses TRBV6-6 and TRBJ2-1; D is perhaps TRBD2 (6 bases). The V gene's germline CDR1 is MNHNY and CDR2 SVGAGI (reference sequence). V dropped 5 bases and J dropped 0 bases, with 11 bases sitting between them. The CDR3 runs 15 residues. The CDR3 region is CASSKEGSSYNEQFF. CDR3 nucleotide sequence: TGTGCCAGCAGTAAGGAGGGGAGCTCCTACAATGAGCAGTTCTTC.

J is TRBJ2-3 and V is TRBV7-8, with a possible D match to TRBD2 (5 bases). The CDR3 is 15 residues long. V was cut by 1 base and J by 1 base, with 9 bases left in between. The V gene's germline CDR1 is SGHVS and CDR2 FQNEAQ. CDR3 in DNA: TGTGCCAGCAGCTTAGGTGGACTCCGCACAGATACGCAGTATTTT. Protein product: CASSLGGLRTDTQYF.

The chain couples TRBV2 to TRBJ1-5, with TRBD1 as a possible D gene (6 bases). The germline V and J ends were trimmed by 6 bases and 1 base, with 13 bases remaining between them. Germline CDR1 reads SNHLY; CDR2 reads FYNNEI. The CDR3 loop spans 15 amino acids. CDR3 bases: TGTGCCAGCAGCCCAGGGACACTCAGCAATCAGCCCCAGCATTTT. It translates to CASSPGTLSNQPQHF.

The rearrangement links TRBV7-3 to TRBJ2-3, with D possibly TRBD1 on 6 matching bases. CDR3 length equals 14 residues. V lost 5 bases and J lost 0, with 9 bases in between. Germline lookup yields CDR1 SGHTA and CDR2 FQGTGA. The CDR3 protein is CASSVRGSTDTQYF. As DNA, the CDR3 is TGTGCCAGCAGCGTCAGGGGTAGCACAGATACGCAGTATTTT.

A word on this clone: The same CDR3 can be traced to other DNA sequences in this sample. V is TRBV7-2 and J is TRBJ1-5; D might be TRBD1 (5 bases). Trimming removed 2 bases at V and 7 bases at J, with 9 bases between. The CDR3 covers 13 residues. Germline V gene lookup returns CDR1 SGHTA and CDR2 FQGNSA. In DNA, the CDR3 is TGTGCCAGCAGCTTATCAGGGAACCAGCCCCAGCATTTT. Encoded protein: CASSLSGNQPQHF.

CDR3 residues: CAISESVRPDYGYTF. CDR3 in DNA: TGTGCCATCAGTGAGTCGGTCAGGCCTGACTATGGCTACACCTTC. V and J are TRBV10-3 and TRBJ1-2; no definite D call. Trimming removed 0 bases at V and 3 bases at J, with 11 bases between. This CDR3 is built from 15 residues. Germline V CDR1 and CDR2: ENHRY, SYGVKD.

The chain carries TRBV28 and TRBJ1-1; D not resolved. Between the trimmed V and J ends, which lost 5 bases and 0 bases, there was a span of 13 bases. The CDR3 consists of 15 residues. Germline values: CDR1 MDHEN, CDR2 SYDVKM. The CDR3 reads CASSPTEVMNTEAFF. CDR3 DNA: TGTGCCAGCAGTCCGACTGAGGTCATGAACACTGAAGCTTTCTTT.

Details on this clone: This sample also contains other DNA sequences that code for the same CDR3. The V gene is TRBV28, the J gene TRBJ1-1; D gene unclear. Germline V gene sequence: CDR1 MDHEN, CDR2 SYDVKM. The CDR3 runs 12 residues. V was pared by 2 bases and J by 6 bases, with 7 bases between. The CDR3 DNA reads TGTGCCAGCAGTTTAAGTTGGGCTGAAGCTTTCTTT. Translating gives CASSLSWAEAFF.

V and J are TRBV7-2 and TRBJ1-1; possibly TRBD1 for D (5 bases). V was trimmed by 7 bases and J by 4 bases, leaving 16 bases between them. Germline lookup yields CDR1 SGHTA and CDR2 FQGNSA. This CDR3 comprises 14 residues. Here the CDR3 reads CASTQAPGSTEAFF. The CDR3 DNA is TGTGCCAGCACCCAGGCCCCAGGGAGCACTGAAGCTTTCTTT.

With regard to this clone: One end of the junction fails to match germline, which may point to a read error. This chain connects TRBV28 to TRBJ2-3; a possible D gene is TRBD1 (6 bases). Germline CDR1 reads MDHEN; CDR2 reads SYDVKM. CDR3 length equals 13 residues. CDR3 in DNA: TGTGCCAGCAGTGACCCCTCGACAGGTCATTCCCGATTT. Amino acids: CASSDPSTGHSRF.

This chain links TRBV7-2 with TRBJ2-1, with 9 bases matching TRBD1. The ends lost 5 bases at V and 7 bases at J; junction bases unmatched: 9. The V gene's germline CDR1 is SGHTA and CDR2 FQGNSA. The CDR3 loop spans 15 amino acids. The chain's CDR3 is CASSHPGQGLNEQFF. In DNA form, the CDR3 reads TGTGCCAGCAGCCATCCGGGACAGGGATTGAATGAGCAGTTCTTC.

The chain uses TRBV29-1 and TRBJ2-1, with 7 bases that match TRBD2. V shed 4 bases and J 3 bases; nucleotides not matched to a gene: 6. The length of the CDR3 is 14 residues. Germline CDR1 is SQVTM and CDR2 is ANQGSEA. The CDR3 loop reads CSVGTSVFYNEQFF. The DNA of the CDR3 is TGCAGCGTTGGAACTAGCGTCTTCTACAATGAGCAGTTCTTC.

The chain uses TRBV10-1 and TRBJ2-5, with D hard to call. From germline, CDR1 is WNHNN and CDR2 SYGVQD (reference sequence). Trimming shortened V by 7 bases and J by 4 bases, and 4 bases separated the two germline ends. This CDR3 contains 10 residues. DNA for the CDR3: TGCGCCAGCATCCCAGAGACCCAGTACTTC. It specifies CASIPETQYF.

With respect to this clone: The same CDR3 can be traced to other DNA sequences in this sample. This chain uses TRBV5-1 with TRBJ1-1; D uncertain. In germline, CDR1 is SGHRS, CDR2 YFSETQ. The CDR3 has 14 amino acids. Trimming removed 5 bases at V and 1 base at J, with 12 bases between. The CDR3 region is CASSRTGSNTEAFF. CDR3 nucleotides: TGCGCCAGCAGTCGAACCGGGTCGAACACTGAAGCTTTCTTT.